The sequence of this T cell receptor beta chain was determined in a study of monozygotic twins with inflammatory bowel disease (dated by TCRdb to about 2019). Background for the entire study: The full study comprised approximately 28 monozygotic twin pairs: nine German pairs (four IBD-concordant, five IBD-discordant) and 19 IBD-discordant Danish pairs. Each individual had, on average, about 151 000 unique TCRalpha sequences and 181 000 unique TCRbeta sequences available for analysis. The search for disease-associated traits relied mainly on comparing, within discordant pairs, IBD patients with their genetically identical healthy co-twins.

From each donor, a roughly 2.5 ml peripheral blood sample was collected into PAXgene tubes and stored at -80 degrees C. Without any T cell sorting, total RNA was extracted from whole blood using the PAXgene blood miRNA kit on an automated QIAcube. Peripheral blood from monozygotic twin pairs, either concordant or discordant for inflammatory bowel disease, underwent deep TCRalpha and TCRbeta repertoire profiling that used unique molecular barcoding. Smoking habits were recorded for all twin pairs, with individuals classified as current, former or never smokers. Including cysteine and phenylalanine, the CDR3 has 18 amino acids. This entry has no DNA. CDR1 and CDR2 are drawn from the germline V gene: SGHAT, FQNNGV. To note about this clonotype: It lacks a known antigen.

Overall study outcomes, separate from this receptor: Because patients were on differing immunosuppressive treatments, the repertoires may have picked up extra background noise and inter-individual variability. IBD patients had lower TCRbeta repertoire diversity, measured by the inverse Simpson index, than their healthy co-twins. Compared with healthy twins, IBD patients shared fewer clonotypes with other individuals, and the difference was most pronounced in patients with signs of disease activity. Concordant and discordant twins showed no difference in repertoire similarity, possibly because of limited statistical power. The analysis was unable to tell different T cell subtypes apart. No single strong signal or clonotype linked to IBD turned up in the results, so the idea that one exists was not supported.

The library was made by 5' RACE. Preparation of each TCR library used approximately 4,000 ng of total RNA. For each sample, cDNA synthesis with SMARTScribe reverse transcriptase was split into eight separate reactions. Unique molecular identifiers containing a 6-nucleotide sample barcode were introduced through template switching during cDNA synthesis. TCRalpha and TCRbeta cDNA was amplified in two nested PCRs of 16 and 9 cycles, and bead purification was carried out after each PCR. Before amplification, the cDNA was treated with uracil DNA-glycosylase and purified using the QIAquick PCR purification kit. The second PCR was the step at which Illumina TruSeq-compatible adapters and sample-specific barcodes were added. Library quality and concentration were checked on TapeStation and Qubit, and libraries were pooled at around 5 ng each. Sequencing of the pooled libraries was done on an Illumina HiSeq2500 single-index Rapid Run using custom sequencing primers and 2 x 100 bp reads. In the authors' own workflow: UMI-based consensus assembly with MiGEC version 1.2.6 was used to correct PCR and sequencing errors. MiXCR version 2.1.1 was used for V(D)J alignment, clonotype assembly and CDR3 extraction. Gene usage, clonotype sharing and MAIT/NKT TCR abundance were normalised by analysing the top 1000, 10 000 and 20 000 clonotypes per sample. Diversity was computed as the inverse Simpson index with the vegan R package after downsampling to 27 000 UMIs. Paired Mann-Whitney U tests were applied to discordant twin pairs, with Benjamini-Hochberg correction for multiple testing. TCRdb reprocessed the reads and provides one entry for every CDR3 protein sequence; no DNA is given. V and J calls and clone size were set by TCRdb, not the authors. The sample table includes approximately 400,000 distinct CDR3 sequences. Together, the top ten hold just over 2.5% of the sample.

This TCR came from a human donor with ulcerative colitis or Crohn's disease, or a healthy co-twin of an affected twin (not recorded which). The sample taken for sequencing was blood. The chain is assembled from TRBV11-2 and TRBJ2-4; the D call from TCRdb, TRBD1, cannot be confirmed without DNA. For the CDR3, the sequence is CASSSRLGDRGNENIQYF.